Detailed here is one T cell receptor beta chain. Its cognate antigen is unknown. Germline assignment: CDR1 SGHRS and CDR2 YFSETQ. Trimming left V 5 bases short and J 0 bases short, with 15 bases between. CDR3 length equals 15 residues. The data were obtained in a study of T cell responses to AZD1222 COVID-19 vaccine. Study-level results: After the peak T cell response, and only then, were repertoires sampled. In a largely white British group with more females than males, clonal diversity was possibly underestimated. When two AZD1222 doses had been given, Spike-specific TCR breadth and depth rose.

Generated by immunoSEQ multiplex PCR, the TCRdb table keeps only in-frame clones and is missing some. The sample has about 180,000 clones; roughly nine tenths are singletons. The receptor was isolated from an adult in good health. The genes are TRBV5-1 and TRBJ2-7; a possible D gene is TRBD1 (7 bases). The input for sequencing was peripheral blood, taken on day 0 of AZD1222 vaccination. CDR3 sequence (DNA): TGCGCCAGCAGGGGGGGACAGTCGGCCTCCTACGAGCAGTACTTC. Amino acids: CASRGGQSASYEQYF.